The clone carrying this T cell receptor (beta chain) was counted only a few times. The sample comes from a study of CD8 T cells in Susac syndrome. An input of roughly 0.45 to 1 ug of RNA was subjected to reverse transcription using random hexamers. TCRdb re-called the immunoSEQ multiplex PCR reads with MiXCR, one entry per CDR3 protein. The data contain about 200,000 distinct CDR3 sequences, roughly 96% of them singletons. Unmatched junction bases numbered 5, after V lost 6 bases and J lost 3 bases. The CDR3 is made up of 13 amino acids. Input material: CD4+ T cells from PBMCs. The chain joins TRBV12-3 or TRBV12-4 to TRBJ2-7; TRBD1 matches 7 bases. This sequence was found in a human donor with multiple sclerosis. CDR3 residues: CASSPGQVYEQYF. CDR3 in DNA: TGTGCCAGCAGCCCTGGACAGGTCTACGAGCAGTACTTC.